One and the same sample provided the 14 T cell receptor beta chains below, sequenced in a study of graft-versus-host responses after intestinal transplantation. Repertoires were generated with immunoSEQ multiplex PCR, while TCRdb's copy carries only in-frame clones and drops some. The sample consists of 75,000 to 100,000 clones, about 84% of them appearing once. The material was PBMCs, obtained 255 days after intestinal transplant. Receptors originate from a human patient who received an intestinal transplant, so some T cells may come from the graft donor.

The chain recombines TRBV5-4 with TRBJ2-3; 7 bases map to TRBD2. The CDR3 extends over 14 amino acids. Trimming cost V 4 bases and J 4 bases; bases outside gene matches: 6. Germline values: CDR1 SGHNT, CDR2 YYREEE (reference sequence). The CDR3 protein is CASSRELAADTQYF. CDR3 coding DNA: TGTGCCAGCAGCCGCGAGCTAGCGGCAGATACGCAGTATTTT.

The chain joins TRBV5-4 to TRBJ2-1; D call uncertain. CDR3 length equals 15 residues. Germline-derived CDR1 and CDR2 are SGHNT and YYREEE (reference sequence). Trimming stripped 0 bases from V and 4 bases from J, with 11 bases between. CDR3 residues: CASSLAPMTYNEQFF. The CDR3 DNA follows: TGTGCCAGCAGCTTGGCCCCGATGACGTACAATGAGCAGTTCTTC. The complete variable domain, with remaining parts taken from reference TRBV5-4 and TRBJ2-1, reads ETGVTQSPTHLIKTRGQQVTLRCSSQSGHNTVSWYQQALGQGPQFIFQYYREEENGRGNFPPRFSGLQFPNYSSELNVNALELDDSALYLCASSLAPMTYNEQFFGPGTRLTVL.

The V gene is TRBV28, the J gene TRBJ1-2; no firm D call. V was clipped by 3 bases and J by 4 bases, with 6 bases between them. CDR1 is MDHEN, CDR2 SYDVKM, per germline. The CDR3 is made up of 12 amino acids. The CDR3 protein is CASSFRTYGYTF. The CDR3 DNA is TGTGCCAGCAGTTTCCGGACCTATGGCTACACCTTC.

The gene calls are TRBV27 and TRBJ2-3; TRBD1 might be the D (6 bases). Per the germline V gene, CDR1 is MNHEY and CDR2 is SMNVEV (reference sequence). The CDR3 is made up of 15 amino acids. With 6 bases removed from V and 1 base from J, the gap between germline ends came to 14 bases. This CDR3 reads CASSDPQGGTDTQYF. The CDR3 nucleotides are TGTGCCAGCAGCGACCCACAGGGAGGCACAGATACGCAGTATTTT.

The chain is built from TRBV6-5 and TRBJ1-5, with D unclear. V lost 6 bases to trimming and J lost 5 bases, with 11 bases between them. Germline CDR1 reads MNHEY; CDR2 reads SVGAGI. The CDR3 has 13 residues. CDR3 nucleotides: TGTGCCAGCAGGGAGGCAACCTATCAGCCCCAGCATTTT. Amino acids: CASREATYQPQHF.

The chain employs TRBV10-2 and TRBJ1-2, with D unclear. The ends were cut back, 5 bases at V and 2 bases at J, with 9 bases in the middle. CDR1 WSHSY and CDR2 SAAADI come from the germline V gene. The CDR3 consists of 13 residues. CDR3 residues: CASSPQENYGYTF. In DNA form, the CDR3 reads TGCGCCAGCAGTCCTCAGGAAAACTATGGCTACACCTTC.

CDR3 sequence: CASKAGEDYGYTF. The CDR3 nucleotides read TGCGCCAGCAAGGCAGGGGAGGACTATGGCTACACCTTC. The chain carries TRBV5-1 and TRBJ1-2, with D possibly TRBD1 on 6 matching bases. The V end lost 6 bases, the J end lost 3 bases, and 12 bases lay between the germline ends. The CDR3 loop spans 13 amino acids. Germline CDR1 SGHRS, CDR2 YFSETQ.

This CDR3 is CASTRPRGAYEQYF. As DNA, the CDR3 is TGTGCCAGCACCCGGCCCAGGGGGGCCTACGAGCAGTACTTC. The chain recombines TRBV6-1 with TRBJ2-7; D possibly corresponds to TRBD1 (7 bases). V lost 7 bases to trimming and J lost 2 bases, with 15 bases between them. The CDR3 is 14 amino acids. CDR1 is MNHNS, CDR2 SASEGT, per germline.

The V and J genes are TRBV15 and TRBJ2-5; 7 bases are shared with TRBD1. CDR3 length: 14 residues. Per the germline V gene, CDR1 is LNHNV and CDR2 is YYDKDF (reference sequence). V lost 0 bases and J lost 13; bases outside the gene matches: 11. In DNA form, the CDR3 reads TGTGCCACCAGCAGAGAATATGGACAGGCCCACCCGTACTTC. Translation gives CATSREYGQAHPYF.

The chain links TRBV10-3 to TRBJ1-5; D perhaps matches TRBD1 (5 bases). Trimming cost V 4 bases and J 3 bases, with 10 bases left between them. The CDR3 has 14 amino acids. The germline V gene encodes CDR1 ENHRY and CDR2 SYGVKD. The CDR3 protein is CAISATGHNQPQHF. DNA of the CDR3: TGTGCCATCAGTGCCACAGGACACAATCAGCCCCAGCATTTT.

The chain is built from TRBV28 and TRBJ1-1; 9 bases are a match to TRBD1. The junction had 9 bases not matched to a gene; V was cut back by 5 bases and J by 8 bases. Per germline, CDR1 MDHEN and CDR2 SYDVKM. The CDR3 is 14 residues long. As DNA, the CDR3 is TGTGCCAGCAGTCTGTCCGGGACAGGGCGGGAAGCTTTCTTT. This encodes CASSLSGTGREAFF.

As regards this clone: The sample holds other DNA sequences that translate to the same CDR3. This sequence joins TRBV6-5 and TRBJ2-7; D is unresolved. V was cut by 2 bases and J by 5 bases, with 16 bases left in between. CDR1 and CDR2 from the germline V gene are MNHEY and SVGAGI. CDR3 length equals 15 residues. The CDR3 sequence: CASSYRPIPIDEQYF. CDR3 coding DNA: TGTGCCAGCAGTTACCGTCCTATACCGATTGACGAGCAGTACTTC.

This chain joins TRBV2 and TRBJ1-1, with no clear D. CDR3 length equals 13 residues. Germline lookup yields CDR1 SNHLY and CDR2 FYNNEI. Trimming removed 6 bases from V and 3 bases from J, with 11 bases in between. The CDR3 region is CASRVGRDTEAFF. In nucleotides, the CDR3 is TGTGCCAGCAGGGTCGGGAGGGACACTGAAGCTTTCTTT.

The V call is TRBV4-1, the J call TRBJ2-1, with D unresolved. The CDR3 covers 15 residues. Germline CDR1 reads MGHRA; CDR2 reads YSYEKL. Trimming pared 1 base from V and 4 bases from J, leaving 11 bases between. The CDR3 region has the DNA TGCGCCAGCAGCCAAGTACAGACCAGTTACAATGAGCAGTTCTTC. Protein product: CASSQVQTSYNEQFF.